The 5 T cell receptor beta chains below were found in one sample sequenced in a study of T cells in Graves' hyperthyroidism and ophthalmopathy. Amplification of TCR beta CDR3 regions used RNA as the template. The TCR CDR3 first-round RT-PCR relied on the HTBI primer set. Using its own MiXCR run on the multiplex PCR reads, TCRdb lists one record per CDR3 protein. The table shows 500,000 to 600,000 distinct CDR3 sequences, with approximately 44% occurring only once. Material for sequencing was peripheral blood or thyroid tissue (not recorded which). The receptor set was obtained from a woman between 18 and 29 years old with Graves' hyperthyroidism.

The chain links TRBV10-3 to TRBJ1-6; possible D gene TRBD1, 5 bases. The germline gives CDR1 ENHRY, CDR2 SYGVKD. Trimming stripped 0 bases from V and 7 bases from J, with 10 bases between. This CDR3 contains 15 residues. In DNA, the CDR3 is TGTGCCATCAGTGAGTCGGCGGGGCCCAATTCACCCCTCCACTTT. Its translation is CAISESAGPNSPLHF.

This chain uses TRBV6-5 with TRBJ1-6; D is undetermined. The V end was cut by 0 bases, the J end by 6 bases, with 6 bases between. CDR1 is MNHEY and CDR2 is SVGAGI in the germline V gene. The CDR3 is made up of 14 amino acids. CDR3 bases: TGTGCCAGCAGTTACTCAGGGAGTAATTCACCCCTCCACTTT. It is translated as CASSYSGSNSPLHF.

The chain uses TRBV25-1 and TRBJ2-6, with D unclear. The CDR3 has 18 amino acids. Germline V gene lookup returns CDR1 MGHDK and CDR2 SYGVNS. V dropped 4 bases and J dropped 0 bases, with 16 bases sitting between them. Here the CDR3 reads CASSARWLKTSGANVLTF. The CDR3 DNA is TGTGCCAGCAGTGCTAGATGGTTGAAGACCTCTGGGGCCAACGTCCTGACTTTC.

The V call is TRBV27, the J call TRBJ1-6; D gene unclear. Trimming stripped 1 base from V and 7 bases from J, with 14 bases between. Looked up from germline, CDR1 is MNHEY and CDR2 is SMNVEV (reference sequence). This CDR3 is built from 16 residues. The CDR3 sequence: CASSLFRAVGNSPLHF. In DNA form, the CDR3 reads TGTGCCAGCAGTTTATTTCGGGCCGTGGGGAATTCACCCCTCCACTTT.

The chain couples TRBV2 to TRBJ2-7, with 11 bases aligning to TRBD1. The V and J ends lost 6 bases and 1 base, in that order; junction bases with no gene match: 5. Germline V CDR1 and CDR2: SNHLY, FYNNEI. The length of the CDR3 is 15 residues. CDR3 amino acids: CASRTGTGGSYEQYF. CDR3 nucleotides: TGTGCCAGCAGAACCGGGACAGGGGGATCCTACGAGCAGTACTTC.